This note documents a single TCR beta chain sequence. The entry originates in a study of technical replicates of blood from several donors. Trimming shortened V by 0 bases and J by 3 bases, and 12 bases separated the two germline ends. Germline V gene lookup returns CDR1 SGHRS and CDR2 YFSETQ. This CDR3 is 15 amino acids long. TCRdb's copy holds only in-frame clones and misses some; the assay was immunoSEQ multiplex PCR. There are about 81,000 clones in the sample; under 97% occur only once, and roughly 0.4% lies in the top ten. The genes are TRBV5-1 and TRBJ1-1, with a tentative D call TRBD1 (5 bases). Sequencing was carried out using T cells isolated from PBMCs. The source of this sequence is a human donor in good health. The CDR3 region has the DNA TGCGCCAGCAGCTTGGTAAGGGGAAGTGACACTGAAGCTTTCTTT. Its protein product is CASSLVRGSDTEAFF.